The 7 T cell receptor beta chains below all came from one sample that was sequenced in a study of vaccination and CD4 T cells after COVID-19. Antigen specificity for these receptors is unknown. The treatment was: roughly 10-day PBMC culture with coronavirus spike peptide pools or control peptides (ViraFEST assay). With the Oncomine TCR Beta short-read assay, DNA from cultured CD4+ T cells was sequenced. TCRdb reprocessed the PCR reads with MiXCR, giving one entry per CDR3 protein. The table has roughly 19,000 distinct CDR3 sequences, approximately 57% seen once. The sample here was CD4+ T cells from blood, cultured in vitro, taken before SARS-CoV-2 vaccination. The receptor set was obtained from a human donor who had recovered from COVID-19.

Written as DNA, the CDR3 is TGTGCCAGCAGCCGCAGACAGGGGAACTACGAGCAGTACTTC. Residues: CASSRRQGNYEQYF. This chain uses TRBV27 with TRBJ2-7; 8 bases line up with TRBD1. Germline CDR1 is MNHEY and CDR2 is SMNVEV (reference sequence). The J segment lost 3 bases and the V segment lost 6 bases, leaving 7 bases of the junction unmatched. This CDR3 comprises 14 residues.

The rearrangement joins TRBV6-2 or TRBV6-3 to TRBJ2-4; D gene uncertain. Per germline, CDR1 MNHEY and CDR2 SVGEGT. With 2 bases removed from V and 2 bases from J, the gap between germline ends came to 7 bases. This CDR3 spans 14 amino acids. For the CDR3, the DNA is TGTGCCAGCAGTTACCCCGAGACCAAAAACATTCAGTACTTC. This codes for CASSYPETKNIQYF.

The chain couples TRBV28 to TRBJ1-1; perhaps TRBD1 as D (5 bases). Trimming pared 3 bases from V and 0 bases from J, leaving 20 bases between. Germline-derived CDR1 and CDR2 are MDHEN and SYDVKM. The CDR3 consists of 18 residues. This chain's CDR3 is CASSFWGRDQRMNTEAFF. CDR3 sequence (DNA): TGTGCCAGCAGTTTTTGGGGCAGGGACCAGCGAATGAACACTGAAGCTTTCTTT.

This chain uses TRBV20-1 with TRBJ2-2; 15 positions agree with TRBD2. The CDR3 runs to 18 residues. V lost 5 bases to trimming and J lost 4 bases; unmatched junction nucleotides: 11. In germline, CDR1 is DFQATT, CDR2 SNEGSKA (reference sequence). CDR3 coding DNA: TGCAGTGCTCCCCGGACTAGCGGGAGGGGGGTGGGCACCGGGGAGCTGTTTTTT. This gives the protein CSAPRTSGRGVGTGELFF.

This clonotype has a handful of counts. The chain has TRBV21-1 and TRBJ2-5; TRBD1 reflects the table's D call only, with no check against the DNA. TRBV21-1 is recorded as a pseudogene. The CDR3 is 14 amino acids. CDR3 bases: TGTGCCAACGGAGACAGGGGCTTAGAGGAGACCCAGTACTTC. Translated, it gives CANGDRGLEETQYF.

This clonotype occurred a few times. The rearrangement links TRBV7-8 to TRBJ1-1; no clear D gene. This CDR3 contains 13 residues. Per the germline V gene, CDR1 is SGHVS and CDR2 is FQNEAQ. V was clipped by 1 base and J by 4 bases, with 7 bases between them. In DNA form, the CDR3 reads TGTGCCAGCAGCTTAGAGGTGGGCACTGAAGCTTTCTTT. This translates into CASSLEVGTEAFF.

The CDR3 DNA follows: TGCGCCAGCAGCATAGGGGGTTCTCCTGGGGCCAACGTCCTGACTTTC. Protein product: CASSIGGSPGANVLTF. The chain links TRBV5-1 to TRBJ2-6, with D possibly being TRBD1 (6 bases). V dropped 4 bases and J dropped 2 bases, with 13 bases sitting between them. This CDR3 spans 16 amino acids. CDR1 is SGHRS and CDR2 is YFSETQ in the germline V gene. The full variable domain, rest sourced from reference TRBV5-1 and TRBJ2-6, is KAGVTQTPRYLIKTRGQQVTLSCSPISGHRSVSWYQQTPGQGLQFLFEYFSETQRNKGNFPGRFSGRQFSNSRSEMNVSTLELGDSALYLCASSIGGSPGANVLTFGAGSRLTVL.